This T cell receptor (beta chain) is from a study of cytomegalovirus exposure and HLA in healthy donors. 60 Vbeta and 13 Jbeta primers were used in PCR. Generated by immunoSEQ multiplex PCR, the TCRdb table keeps only in-frame clones and is missing some. The sample contains approximately 73,000 clones, about 60% of which appear only once. Germline V lookup: CDR1 WSHSY, CDR2 SAAADI. V was trimmed by 5 bases and J by 4 bases, leaving 8 bases between them. The CDR3 consists of 12 residues. Findings and caveats of the study: It emerged from a later analysis that several of the most significant clusters appeared to be linked to common viral pathogens. In a later analysis, HLA-associated beta chains showed higher expansion and lower generation probabilities than comparable chains.

There are a few counts of this clone. The target antigen is unknown. V and J are TRBV10-2 and TRBJ1-2; tentatively, D is TRBD1 (5 bases). Sequenced: PBMCs. This clonotype was obtained from a man aged 25-45 years in good health and CMV-seropositive. DNA of the CDR3: TGCGCCAGCAGTAAAGACAGCTATGGCTACACCTTC. Translating gives CASSKDSYGYTF.